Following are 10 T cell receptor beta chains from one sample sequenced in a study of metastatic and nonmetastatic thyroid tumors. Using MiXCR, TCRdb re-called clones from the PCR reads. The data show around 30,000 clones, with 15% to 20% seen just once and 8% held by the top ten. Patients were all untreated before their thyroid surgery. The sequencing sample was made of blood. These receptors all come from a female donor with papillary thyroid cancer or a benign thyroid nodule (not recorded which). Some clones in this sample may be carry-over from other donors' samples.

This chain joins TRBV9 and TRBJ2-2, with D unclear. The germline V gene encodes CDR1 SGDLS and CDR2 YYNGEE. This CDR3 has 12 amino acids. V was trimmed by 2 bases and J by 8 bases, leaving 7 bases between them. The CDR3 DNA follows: TGTGCCAGCAGCGTCAGCAGGGGGGAGCTGTTTTTT. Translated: CASSVSRGELFF.

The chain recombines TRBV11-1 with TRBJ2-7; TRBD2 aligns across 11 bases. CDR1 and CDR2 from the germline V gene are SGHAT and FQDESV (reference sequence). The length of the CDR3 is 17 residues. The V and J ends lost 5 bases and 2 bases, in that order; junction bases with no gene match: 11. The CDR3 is CASSPPALAGDTYEQYF. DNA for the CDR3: TGTGCCAGCAGCCCTCCGGCACTAGCGGGAGACACCTACGAGCAGTACTTC.

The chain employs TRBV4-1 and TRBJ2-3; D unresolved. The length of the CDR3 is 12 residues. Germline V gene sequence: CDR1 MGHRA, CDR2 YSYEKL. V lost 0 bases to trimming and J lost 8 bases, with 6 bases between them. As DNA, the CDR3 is TGCGCCAGCAGCCAAGAGTGGGGTACGCAGTATTTT. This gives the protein CASSQEWGTQYF.

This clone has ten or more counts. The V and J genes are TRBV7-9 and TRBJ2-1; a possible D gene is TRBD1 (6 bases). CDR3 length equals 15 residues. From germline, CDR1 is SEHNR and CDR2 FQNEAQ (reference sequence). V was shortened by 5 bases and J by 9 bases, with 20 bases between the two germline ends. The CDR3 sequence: CASSPRGRGVSEQFF. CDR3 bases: TGTGCCAGCAGCCCCCGTGGCAGGGGCGTGAGTGAGCAGTTCTTC.

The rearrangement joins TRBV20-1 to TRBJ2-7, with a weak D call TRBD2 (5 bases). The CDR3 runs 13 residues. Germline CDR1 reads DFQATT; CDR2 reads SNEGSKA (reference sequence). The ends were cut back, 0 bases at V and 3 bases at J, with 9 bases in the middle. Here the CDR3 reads CSAREEGSYEQYF. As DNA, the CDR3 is TGCAGTGCTAGAGAGGAAGGGAGCTACGAGCAGTACTTC.

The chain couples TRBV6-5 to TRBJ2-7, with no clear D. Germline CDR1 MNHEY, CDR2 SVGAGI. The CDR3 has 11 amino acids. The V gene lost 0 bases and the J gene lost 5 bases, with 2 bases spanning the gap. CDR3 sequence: CASSYSHEQYF. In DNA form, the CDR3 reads TGTGCCAGCAGTTACTCACACGAGCAGTACTTC.

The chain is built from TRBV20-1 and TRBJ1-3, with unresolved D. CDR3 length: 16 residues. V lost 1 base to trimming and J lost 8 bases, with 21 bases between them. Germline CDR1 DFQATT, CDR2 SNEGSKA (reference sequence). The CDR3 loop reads CSARVPLTGERDTIYF. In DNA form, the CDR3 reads TGCAGTGCTAGAGTCCCCCTCACCGGGGAGCGAGACACCATATATTTT.

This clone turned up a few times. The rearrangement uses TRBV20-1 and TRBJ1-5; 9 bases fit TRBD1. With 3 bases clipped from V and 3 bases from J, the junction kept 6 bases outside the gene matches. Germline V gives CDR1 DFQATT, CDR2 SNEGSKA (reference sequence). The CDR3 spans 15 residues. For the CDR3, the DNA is TGCAGTGCTAGTGGGACAGGGATTCCCAATCAGCCCCAGCATTTT. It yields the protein CSASGTGIPNQPQHF.

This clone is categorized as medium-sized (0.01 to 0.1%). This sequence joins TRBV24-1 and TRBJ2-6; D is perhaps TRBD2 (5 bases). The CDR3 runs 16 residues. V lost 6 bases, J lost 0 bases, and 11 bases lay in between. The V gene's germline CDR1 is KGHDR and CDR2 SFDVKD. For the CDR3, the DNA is TGTGCCACCAGTCCGTCGGGGAGCTCTGGGGCCAACGTCCTGACTTTC. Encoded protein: CATSPSGSSGANVLTF.

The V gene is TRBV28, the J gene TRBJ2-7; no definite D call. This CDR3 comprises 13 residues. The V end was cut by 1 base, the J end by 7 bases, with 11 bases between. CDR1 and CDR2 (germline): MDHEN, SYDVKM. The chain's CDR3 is CASSLSRLREQYF. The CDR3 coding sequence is TGTGCCAGCAGTTTATCCCGATTGCGGGAGCAGTACTTC. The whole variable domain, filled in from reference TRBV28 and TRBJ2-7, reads DVKVTQSSRYLVKRTGEKVFLECVQDMDHENMFWYRQDPGLGLRLIYFSYDVKMKEKGDIPEGYSVSREKKERFSLILESASTNQTSMYLCASSLSRLREQYFGPGTRLTVT.